A single sample is the source of the 8 T cell receptor beta chains below, sequenced in a study of blood T cell repertoires in COVID-19. Data came from immunoSEQ multiplex PCR; TCRdb stores just in-frame clones and leaves some out. The data show 300,000 to 350,000 clones, about nine tenths seen once. The specimen was peripheral blood. These TCRs come from a woman aged 50 to 65 with COVID-19, enrolled during active disease.

This clone has just one count. The genes are TRBV6-5 and TRBJ2-2; D perhaps matches TRBD2 (6 bases). The CDR3 runs to 13 residues. Germline V gene sequence: CDR1 MNHEY, CDR2 SVGAGI. Trimming took 7 bases from V and 5 from J, leaving 11 bases between them. Written as DNA, the CDR3 is TGTGCCAGCAAGCTAGCGAGGACCGGGGAGCTGTTTTTT. It is translated as CASKLARTGELFF.

This rearrangement joins TRBV6-2 or TRBV6-3 to TRBJ2-7, with TRBD2 identical over 7 bases. CDR1 is MNHEY, CDR2 SVGEGT, per germline. Trimming cost V 2 bases and J 3 bases; bases outside gene matches: 7. This CDR3 comprises 15 residues. The CDR3 loop is CASSYPRTRDYEQYF. DNA for the CDR3: TGTGCCAGCAGTTACCCTAGGACTAGAGACTACGAGCAGTACTTC.

The CDR3 nucleotides are TGTGCCAGCAGACGACACGAGTTCTACGAGCAGTACTTC. This translates into CASRRHEFYEQYF. The rearrangement joins TRBV12-3 or TRBV12-4 to TRBJ2-7; D unresolved. This CDR3 contains 13 residues. The V end was cut by 6 bases, the J end by 3 bases, with 12 bases between.

The chain carries TRBV11-3 and TRBJ2-5, with 12 bases matching TRBD1. J lost 5 bases, V lost 5 bases, and 9 bases had no gene match. This CDR3 is 16 amino acids long. Germline V gives CDR1 SGHNT, CDR2 YENEEA. As DNA, the CDR3 is TGTGCCAGCAGCCCTAGGGACAGGGGGCTTTTCGAGACCCAGTACTTC. It codes for CASSPRDRGLFETQYF.

This clone occurred once. V and J are TRBV12-3 or TRBV12-4 and TRBJ2-3, with TRBD2 as a possible D gene (6 bases). The CDR3 sequence is 11 residues long. V lost 3 bases and J 10 bases, leaving 8 bases between the germline ends. This chain's CDR3 is CASSLGGPQYF. The CDR3 DNA reads TGTGCCAGCAGTTTGGGGGGTCCGCAGTATTTT.

This chain links TRBV20-1 with TRBJ2-7; no clear D gene. The germline V and J ends were trimmed by 5 bases and 7 bases, with 12 bases remaining between them. Germline V gene sequence: CDR1 DFQATT, CDR2 SNEGSKA (reference sequence). The CDR3 is made up of 11 amino acids. The CDR3 loop reads CSAPHAWEQYF. In DNA, the CDR3 is TGCAGTGCTCCACACGCCTGGGAGCAGTACTTC.

The CDR3 DNA reads as TGTGCCAGCAGCTTAGAGGGCGGGAAGAGAGGGAATGAGCAGTTCTTC. It is translated as CASSLEGGKRGNEQFF. V is TRBV11-2 and J is TRBJ2-1; tentative D call: TRBD2 (6 bases). The V end was cut by 0 bases, the J end by 7 bases, with 16 bases between. CDR1 is SGHAT, CDR2 FQNNGV, per germline. There are 16 residues in the CDR3.

Comments on this clone: One junction end does not reproduce the germline sequence, and a read error may be involved. The chain links TRBV29-1 to TRBJ2-3, with 9 bases lining up with TRBD2. There are 14 residues in the CDR3. Germline CDR1 and CDR2: SQVTM and ANQGSEA. CDR3 sequence (DNA): TGCAGCATTGAAGGCGGGAGGGCCGTAGATACGCAGTATTTT. It is translated as CSIEGGRAVDTQYF.